The source of this T cell receptor (beta chain) is a study of cytomegalovirus exposure and HLA in healthy donors. Study-wide context: Early release data held 75 million to 90 million unique TCRs from HLA-typed donors. Regarding the study as a whole: Later findings reportedly placed an Asian-associated ancestry cluster below the roughly 700-donor mean for N-insertions. A prior analysis recorded that most TCR beta V segments were productive about 87% or about 30% of the time. A few of the chains that were CMV-associated were confirmed in vitro to be specific for CMV antigens.

The study ran its PCR with 60 Vbeta and 13 Jbeta primers. Clones were sequenced by immunoSEQ multiplex PCR, and TCRdb holds only the in-frame ones, with some missing. The repertoire holds about 210,000 clones, around 79% seen once, with 1.5% to 2% in the top ten. With 6 bases clipped from V and 9 bases from J, the junction kept 17 bases outside the gene matches. The length of the CDR3 is 17 residues. The germline V gene has CDR1 MNHEY and CDR2 SMNVEV (reference sequence). A word on this clone: Its antigen is not known.

The rearrangement uses TRBV27 and TRBJ2-1; 10 bases are shared with TRBD1. Sequencing used PBMCs. The sequence derives from a male donor in good health and CMV-seronegative. In DNA form, the CDR3 reads TGTGCCAGCAGATTAGGCGCCGGGACAGGGGACGAGGGTGAGCAGTTCTTC. Protein product: CASRLGAGTGDEGEQFF.